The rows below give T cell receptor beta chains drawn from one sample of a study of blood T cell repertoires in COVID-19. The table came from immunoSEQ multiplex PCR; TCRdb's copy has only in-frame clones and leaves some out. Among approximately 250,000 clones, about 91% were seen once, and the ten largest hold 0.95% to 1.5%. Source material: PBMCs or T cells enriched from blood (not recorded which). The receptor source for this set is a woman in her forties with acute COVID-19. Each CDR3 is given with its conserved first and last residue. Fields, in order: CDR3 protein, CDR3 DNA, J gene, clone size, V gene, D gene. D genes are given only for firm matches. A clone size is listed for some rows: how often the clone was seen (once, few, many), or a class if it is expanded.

CATLSEYSSGNTIYF TGTGCCACACTTTCGGAGTACTCCTCTGGAAACACCATATATTTT TRBJ1-3 once TRBV2 .
CASSLNLDTSSGANVLTF TGCGCCAGCAGCCTGAATTTGGACACGAGCTCTGGGGCCAACGTCCTGACTTTC TRBJ2-6 . TRBV5-1 .
CASSYGTSGNEQFF TGTGCCAGCAGCTACGGGACTAGCGGCAATGAGCAGTTCTTC TRBJ2-1 . TRBV5-6 TRBD2
CASSLGTGKEAFF TGTGCCAGCAGCTTAGGGACGGGGAAGGAAGCTTTCTTT TRBJ1-1 . TRBV7-9 .
CASRIEGAGQPQHF TGTGCCAGCAGGATCGAGGGGGCTGGGCAGCCCCAGCATTTT TRBJ1-5 . TRBV27 TRBD1
CASSQAGTVNYGYTF TGCGCCAGCAGCCAAGCAGGGACAGTCAACTATGGCTACACCTTC TRBJ1-2 . TRBV4-1 TRBD1
CASSQFTYEQYF TGTGCCAGCAGCCAGTTCACCTACGAGCAGTACTTC TRBJ2-7 . TRBV3-1/TRBV3-2 .
CASSFHRASYGYTF TGTGCCAGCAGTTTCCACAGGGCGTCCTATGGCTACACCTTC TRBJ1-2 . TRBV28 .
CASSESLILLADYTGELFF TGCGCCAGCAGTGAGTCCTTGATCTTACTAGCGGATTACACCGGGGAGCTGTTTTTT TRBJ2-2 . TRBV10-2 TRBD2
CASSLGGPETQYF TGCGCCAGCAGCTTGGGGGGGCCTGAGACCCAGTACTTC TRBJ2-5 . TRBV5-1 .
CASSEFSGRHNEQFF TGTGCCAGCAGTGAATTCAGCGGGAGACACAATGAGCAGTTCTTC TRBJ2-1 . TRBV25-1 TRBD2
CASSDLRGSGNTIYF TGTGCCAGCAGCGATCTCAGGGGATCTGGAAACACCATATATTTT TRBJ1-3 . TRBV9 .
CASSRRTGANYGYTF TGTGCCAGCAGTAGAAGGACAGGAGCTAACTATGGCTACACCTTC TRBJ1-2 . TRBV28 TRBD1
CALKGGRNTEAFF TGTGCCCTCAAAGGGGGCAGGAACACTGAAGCTTTCTTT TRBJ1-1 . TRBV28 TRBD1
CASSLVQGRDGYTF TGTGCCAGCAGCTTAGTCCAGGGTCGGGATGGCTACACCTTC TRBJ1-2 . TRBV11-2 .
CASSQGGRAGAYEQYF TGTGCCAGCAGCCAGGGGGGTCGAGCGGGAGCCTACGAGCAGTACTTC TRBJ2-7 few TRBV4-2 TRBD2
CSVEPGQSYNEQFF TGCAGCGTTGAACCGGGACAGTCCTACAATGAGCAGTTCTTC TRBJ2-1 . TRBV29-1 TRBD1
CASSSFRGRGETQYF TGTGCCAGCAGTTCCTTCAGGGGGCGAGGGGAGACCCAGTACTTC TRBJ2-5 . TRBV6-2/TRBV6-3 TRBD1
CATSREIGVGNTIYF TGTGCCACCAGCAGAGAAATTGGAGTCGGGAACACCATATATTTT TRBJ1-3 . TRBV15 .
CASSLSSPLNTEAFF TGTGCCAGCAGCTTAAGCTCCCCACTTAACACTGAAGCTTTCTTT TRBJ1-1 . TRBV7-6 .
CASSPYQGYTEAFF TGTGCCAGCTCACCATATCAGGGGTACACTGAAGCTTTCTTT TRBJ1-1 . TRBV18 .
CASSQVLETRQFF TGTGCCAGCAGCCAAGTGCTAGAAACAAGGCAGTTCTTC TRBJ2-1 . TRBV3-1/TRBV3-2 .
CASRITGDRVDGYTF TGTGCCAGCAGAATAACAGGGGATCGGGTGGATGGCTACACCTTC TRBJ1-2 . TRBV6-5 TRBD1
CASRRTSGGMYNEQFF TGTGCCAGCAGGCGGACTAGCGGGGGAATGTACAATGAGCAGTTCTTC TRBJ2-1 . TRBV5-4 TRBD2
CASSSRTGEGQKLFF TGTGCCAGCAGCTCGAGGACAGGGGAGGGTCAAAAACTGTTTTTT TRBJ1-4 . TRBV11-2 TRBD1
CASSLDAYEQYF TGTGCCAGCAGCTTAGACGCGTACGAGCAGTACTTC TRBJ2-7 . TRBV7-8 .
CASSLGTGQNYGYTF TGTGCCAGCAGCCTAGGGACCGGACAGAATTATGGCTACACCTTC TRBJ1-2 . TRBV13 .
CASSRPGQSNYGYTF TGTGCCAGCAGCCGGCCGGGACAGTCCAACTATGGCTACACCTTC TRBJ1-2 . TRBV4-2 TRBD1
CASSLRTVQETQYF TGTGCCAGCAGCTTAAGGACAGTACAAGAGACCCAGTACTTC TRBJ2-5 . TRBV7-9 .
CASSDGAVYGYTF TGTGCCAGCAGCGACGGAGCAGTCTATGGCTACACCTTC TRBJ1-2 . TRBV7-8 .
CASSFLGENSPLHF TGTGCCAGCAGTTTCTTAGGGGAAAATTCACCCCTCCACTTT TRBJ1-6 . TRBV27 .
CAITKDTPGNTIYF TGTGCCATCACCAAGGACACTCCCGGAAACACCATATATTTT TRBJ1-3 . TRBV10-3 .
CASSLLWGESYTF TGTGCCAGCAGTTTATTATGGGGAGAGAGCTACACCTTC TRBJ1-2 . TRBV27 .
CASSFTGVVSNSPLHF TGTGCCAGCAGCTTTACAGGAGTAGTGTCTAATTCACCCCTCCACTTT TRBJ1-6 . TRBV5-6 .
CASSSSGRDTDTQYF TGTGCCAGCAGTTCAAGCGGGAGGGACACAGATACGCAGTATTTT TRBJ2-3 few TRBV27 TRBD2
CASSLQTKTAGGEKLFF TGTGCCAGCAGTTTACAAACGAAGACGGCTGGAGGGGAAAAACTGTTTTTT TRBJ1-4 . TRBV28 .
CASSPLGQGTEAFF TGTGCCAGCAGCCCGTTGGGACAGGGGACTGAAGCTTTCTTT TRBJ1-1 . TRBV3-1/TRBV3-2 TRBD1
CASSLGSGGRALTGELFF TGTGCCAGCAGCTTGGGTTCCGGCGGGAGGGCCCTCACCGGGGAGCTGTTTTTT TRBJ2-2 . TRBV5-4 TRBD2
CASSLNSGSHYGYTF TGTGCCAGCAGCTTAAACTCAGGCAGCCACTATGGCTACACCTTC TRBJ1-2 . TRBV7-3 .
CASRLTSGTYNEQFF TGTGCCAGCCGCCTGACTAGCGGCACCTACAATGAGCAGTTCTTC TRBJ2-1 . TRBV2 TRBD2
CASSQGGNSYNSPLHF TGTGCCAGCAGCCAAGGGGGCAACTCCTATAATTCACCCCTCCACTTT TRBJ1-6 . TRBV7-8 TRBD1
CASSDSQGKETQYF TGCGCCAGCAGTGATTCACAGGGAAAAGAGACCCAGTACTTC TRBJ2-5 . TRBV10-2 .
CASSPDQTATYGYTF TGCGCCAGCAGCCCGGATCAGACAGCGACCTATGGCTACACCTTC TRBJ1-2 . TRBV4-1 .
CATSDFTQAGGGKNEQFF TGTGCCACCAGTGATTTCACCCAAGCGGGAGGAGGGAAAAATGAGCAGTTCTTC TRBJ2-1 . TRBV24-1 TRBD2
CASGSFREPGELFF TGTGCTAGTGGTTCTTTTCGGGAGCCCGGGGAGCTGTTTTTT TRBJ2-2 . TRBV12-5 .
CATSDFDRGGLGYTF TGTGCCACCAGTGATTTCGACAGGGGTGGCCTTGGCTACACCTTC TRBJ1-2 . TRBV24-1 TRBD1
CATSKRGNTGELFF TGTGCCACCAGTAAGCGCGGAAACACCGGGGAGCTGTTTTTT TRBJ2-2 . TRBV24-1 .
CACPRDSTDGYTF TGTGCCTGCCCCCGGGACAGTACAGATGGCTACACCTTC TRBJ1-2 . TRBV30 TRBD1
CASSLMRQGAYGYTF TGTGCCAGCAGCTTAATGCGACAGGGGGCGTATGGCTACACCTTC TRBJ1-2 . TRBV7-9 TRBD1
CASSLVASYNEQFF TGTGCCAGCAGCTTAGTAGCTAGCTACAATGAGCAGTTCTTC TRBJ2-1 . TRBV7-9 .
CASSGDRGDEQFF TGTGCCAGCAGTGGGGACAGGGGGGATGAGCAGTTCTTC TRBJ2-1 . TRBV25-1 TRBD1
CASSLLWTSGRAGTGELFF TGTGCCAGCAGTTTATTATGGACTAGCGGGAGGGCCGGCACCGGGGAGCTGTTTTTT TRBJ2-2 . TRBV28 TRBD2
CASSSLARTRTDTQYF TGTGCCAGCAGTTCACTAGCCCGAACCCGCACAGATACGCAGTATTTT TRBJ2-3 once TRBV7-2 .
CASNNGRAGNTIYF TGTGCCAGCAATAACGGGAGGGCTGGAAACACCATATATTTT TRBJ1-3 . TRBV28 .
CASSSEFGQGNTGELFF TGTGCCAGCTCATCGGAGTTCGGACAGGGGAACACCGGGGAGCTGTTTTTT TRBJ2-2 . TRBV18 TRBD1
CASSYSRVDAPYGYTF TGTGCCAGCAGTTACTCGAGGGTCGACGCCCCCTATGGCTACACCTTC TRBJ1-2 . TRBV6-5 .
CASSLGTRGHEQYF TGTGCCAGCAGTTTAGGGACAAGGGGCCACGAGCAGTACTTC TRBJ2-7 . TRBV27 .